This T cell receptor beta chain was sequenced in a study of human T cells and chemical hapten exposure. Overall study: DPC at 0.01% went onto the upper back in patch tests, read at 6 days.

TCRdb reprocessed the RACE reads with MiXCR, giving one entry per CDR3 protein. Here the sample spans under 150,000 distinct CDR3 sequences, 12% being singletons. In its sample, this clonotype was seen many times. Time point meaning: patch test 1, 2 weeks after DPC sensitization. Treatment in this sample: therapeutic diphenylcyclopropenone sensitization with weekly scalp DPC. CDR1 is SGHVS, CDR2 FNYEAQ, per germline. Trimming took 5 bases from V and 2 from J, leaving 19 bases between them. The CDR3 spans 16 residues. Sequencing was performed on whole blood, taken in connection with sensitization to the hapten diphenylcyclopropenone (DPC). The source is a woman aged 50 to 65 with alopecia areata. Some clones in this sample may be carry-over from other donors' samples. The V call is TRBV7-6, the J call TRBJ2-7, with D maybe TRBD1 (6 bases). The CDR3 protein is CASSPSLDRNPYEQYF. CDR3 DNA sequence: TGTGCCAGCAGCCCTAGCCTAGACAGGAACCCCTACGAGCAGTACTTC. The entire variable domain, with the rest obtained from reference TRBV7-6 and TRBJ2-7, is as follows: GAGVSQSPRYKVTKRGQDVALRCDPISGHVSLYWYRQALGQGPEFLTYFNYEAQQDKSGLPNDRFSAERPEGSISTLTIQRTEQRDSAMYRCASSPSLDRNPYEQYFGPGTRLTVT.